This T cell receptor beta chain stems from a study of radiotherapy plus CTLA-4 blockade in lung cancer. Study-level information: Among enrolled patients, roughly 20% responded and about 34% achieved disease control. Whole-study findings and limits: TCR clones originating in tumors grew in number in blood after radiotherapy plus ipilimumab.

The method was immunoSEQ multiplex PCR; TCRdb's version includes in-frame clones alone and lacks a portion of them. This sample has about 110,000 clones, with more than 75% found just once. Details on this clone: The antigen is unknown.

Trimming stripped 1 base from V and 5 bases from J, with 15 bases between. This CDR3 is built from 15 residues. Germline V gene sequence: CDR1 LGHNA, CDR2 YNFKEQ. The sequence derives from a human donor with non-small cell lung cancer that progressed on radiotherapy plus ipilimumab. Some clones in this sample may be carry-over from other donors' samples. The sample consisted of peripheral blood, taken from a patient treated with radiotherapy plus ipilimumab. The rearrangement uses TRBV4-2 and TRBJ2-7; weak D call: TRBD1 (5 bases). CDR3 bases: TGTGCCAGCAGCCAAGGATTAGGGGTCGCGAACGAGCAGTACTTC. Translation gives CASSQGLGVANEQYF.